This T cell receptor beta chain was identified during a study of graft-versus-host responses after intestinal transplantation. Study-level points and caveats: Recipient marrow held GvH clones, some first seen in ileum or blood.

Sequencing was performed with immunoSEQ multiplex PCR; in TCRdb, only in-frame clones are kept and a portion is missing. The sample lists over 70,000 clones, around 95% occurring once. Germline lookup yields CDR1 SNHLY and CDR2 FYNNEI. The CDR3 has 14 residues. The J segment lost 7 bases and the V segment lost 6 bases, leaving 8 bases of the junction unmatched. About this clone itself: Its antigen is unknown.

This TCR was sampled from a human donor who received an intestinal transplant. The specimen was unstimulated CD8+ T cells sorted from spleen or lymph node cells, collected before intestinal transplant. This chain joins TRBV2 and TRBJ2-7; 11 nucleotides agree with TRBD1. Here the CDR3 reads CASSPGTGGREQYF. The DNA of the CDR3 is TGTGCCAGCAGCCCCGGGACAGGGGGTAGAGAGCAGTACTTC.